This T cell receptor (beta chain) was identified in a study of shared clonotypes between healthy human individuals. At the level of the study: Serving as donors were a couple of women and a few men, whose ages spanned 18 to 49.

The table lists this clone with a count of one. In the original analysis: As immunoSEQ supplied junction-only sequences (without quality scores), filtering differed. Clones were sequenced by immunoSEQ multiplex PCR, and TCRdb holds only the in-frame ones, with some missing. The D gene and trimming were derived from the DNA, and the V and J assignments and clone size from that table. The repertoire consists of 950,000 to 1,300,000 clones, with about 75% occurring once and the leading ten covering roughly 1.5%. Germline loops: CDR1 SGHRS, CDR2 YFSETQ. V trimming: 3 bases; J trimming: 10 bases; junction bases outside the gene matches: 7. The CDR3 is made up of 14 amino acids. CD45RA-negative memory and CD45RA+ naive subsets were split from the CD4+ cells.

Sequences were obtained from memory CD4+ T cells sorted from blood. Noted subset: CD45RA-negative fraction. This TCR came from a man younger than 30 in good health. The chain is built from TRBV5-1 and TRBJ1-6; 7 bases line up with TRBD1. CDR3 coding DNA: TGCGCCAGCAGCTCTCAGGGGGTCGGGTCACCCCTCCACTTT. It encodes CASSSQGVGSPLHF.